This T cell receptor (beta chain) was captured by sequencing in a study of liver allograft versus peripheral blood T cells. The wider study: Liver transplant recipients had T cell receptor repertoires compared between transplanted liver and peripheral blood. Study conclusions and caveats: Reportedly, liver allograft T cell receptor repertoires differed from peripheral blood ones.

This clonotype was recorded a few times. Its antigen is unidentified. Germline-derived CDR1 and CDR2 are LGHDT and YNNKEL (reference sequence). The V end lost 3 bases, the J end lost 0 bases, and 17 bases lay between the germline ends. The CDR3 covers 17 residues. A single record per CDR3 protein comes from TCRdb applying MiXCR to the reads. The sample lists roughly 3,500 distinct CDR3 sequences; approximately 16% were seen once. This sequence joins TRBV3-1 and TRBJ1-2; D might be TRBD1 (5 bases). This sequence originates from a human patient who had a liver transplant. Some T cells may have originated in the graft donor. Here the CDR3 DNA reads TGTGCCAGCAGCCACTGGGTAAATGGGGCAGCTAACTATGGCTACACCTTC. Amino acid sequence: CASSHWVNGAANYGYTF.